This T cell receptor (beta chain) was documented in a study of tumor and adjacent non-tumor tissue in lung cancer. This clonotype was observed once. Its antigen is unknown. Whole-study findings and limits: Shorter survival was associated with higher TCR diversity in tumors.

The CDR3 extends over 13 amino acids. Germline V CDR1 and CDR2: MNHEY, SVGAGI. The template was RNA from unsorted bulk tissue. More than 3 cm separated this lung sample from the edge of the tumor. A modified ARM-PCR protocol with three rounds of nested PCR amplified TCRbeta. TCRdb reprocessed the multiplex PCR reads via MiXCR and lists one record per CDR3 protein. The sample contains more than 75,000 distinct CDR3 sequences, 75% to 85% of which appear only once. This TCR came from a man aged 55 to 70 with small cell lung cancer. The rearrangement uses TRBV6-5 and TRBJ2-5, with 7 bases identical to TRBD1. Sequenced material: distant non-tumor lung tissue. The CDR3 region has the DNA TGTGTCAGTAGGAAGACAGGGTCGGAGACCCAGTACTTC. It encodes CVSRKTGSETQYF.